The present TCR beta chain was sequenced within a study of memory CD8 T cells in hepatitis C reinfection. Repertoires were generated with immunoSEQ multiplex PCR, while TCRdb's copy carries only in-frame clones and drops some. The sample includes around 45,000 clones, nearly 90% of them seen just once. Time point indicated: late/post reinfection, 12 to 24 weeks after detection. Sorted cells were sequenced directly ex vivo without any in vitro expansion. This clonotype was obtained from a young man with hepatitis C virus infection. The sequenced sample consisted of naive CD8+ T cells sorted from blood.

The CDR3 DNA reads TGTGCCACCAGCAGAGATGACGGGGGGAATGAGCAGTTCTTC. It translates to CATSRDDGGNEQFF. The rearrangement joins TRBV15 to TRBJ2-1; 7 bases are a match to TRBD2. Trimming at V came to 0 bases and at J to 7 bases, leaving 3 bases not matched to a gene. The germline gives CDR1 LNHNV, CDR2 YYDKDF (reference sequence). The CDR3 totals 14 residues.